This TCR beta chain came from a study of Graves' ophthalmopathy and Graves' hyperthyroidism. Findings of the study overall: Ophthalmopathy was separated from stable hyperthyroidism by a 13-signature model with 87.88% sensitivity and around 81% specificity.

Looked up from germline, CDR1 is SGHTA and CDR2 is FQGNSA. V dropped 5 bases and J dropped 5 bases, with 16 bases sitting between them. This CDR3 comprises 15 residues. The study recruited hyperthyroidism patients aged 18 to 65 who were newly diagnosed, under 2 months' duration. Diagnosis relied on clinical symptoms, serum thyroxine, TRAb, thyroid ultrasound and orbital computed tomography. What supplied the PBMCs was roughly 10 ml of fresh peripheral blood. Scientists amplified the TCR beta CDR3 regions from RNA transcripts. HTBI primers served in a first-round RT-PCR, which a second-round multiplex PCR followed. TCRdb reprocessed the multiplex PCR reads with MiXCR, giving one entry per CDR3 protein. The data show about 390,000 distinct CDR3 sequences, roughly 14% seen once. In the case of this clonotype: Antigen unknown.

Sequenced material: peripheral blood. The source of this sequence is a woman aged 18-30 years with stable Graves' hyperthyroidism. The chain couples TRBV7-2 to TRBJ1-5, with D perhaps TRBD1 (5 bases). The DNA for the CDR3 is TGTGCCAGCAGCCCCCGTGGGGGGAAATATCAGCCCCAGCATTTT. As protein: CASSPRGGKYQPQHF.